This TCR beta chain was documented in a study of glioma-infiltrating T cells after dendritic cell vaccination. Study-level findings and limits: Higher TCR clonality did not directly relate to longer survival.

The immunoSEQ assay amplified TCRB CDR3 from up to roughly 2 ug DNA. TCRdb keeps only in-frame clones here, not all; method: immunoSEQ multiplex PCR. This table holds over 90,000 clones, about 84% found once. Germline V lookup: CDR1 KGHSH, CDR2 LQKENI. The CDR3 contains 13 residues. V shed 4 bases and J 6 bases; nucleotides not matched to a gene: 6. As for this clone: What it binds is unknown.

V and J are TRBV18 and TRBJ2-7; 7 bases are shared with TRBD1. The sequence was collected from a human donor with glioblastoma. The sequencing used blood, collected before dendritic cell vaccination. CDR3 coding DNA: TGTGCCAGCTCACAACAGCCAGGGGGCGAGCAGTACTTC. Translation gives CASSQQPGGEQYF.